Described below is a single T cell receptor (beta chain) sequence and its context. This entry belongs to a study of T cell changes during pregnancy in multiple sclerosis. The CDR3 has 18 residues. Germline V gives CDR1 MGHRA, CDR2 YSYEKL. Trimming cost V 0 bases and J 2 bases, with 19 bases left between them. The data were produced by immunoSEQ multiplex PCR, yet TCRdb's version contains in-frame clones alone and is incomplete. The data contain about 69,000 clones, 75% to 95% of them singletons. This sequence was found in a female donor in good health, enrolled as a control in a pregnancy study. This specimen consisted of CD4+ T cells from peripheral blood mononuclear cells, obtained in the third trimester of pregnancy. V is TRBV4-1 and J is TRBJ2-5; D uncertain. The CDR3 DNA sequence: TGCGCCAGCAGCCAAGATCTCGCGGCAGCGAGAAAACAAGAGACCCAGTACTTC. Its protein product is CASSQDLAAARKQETQYF.